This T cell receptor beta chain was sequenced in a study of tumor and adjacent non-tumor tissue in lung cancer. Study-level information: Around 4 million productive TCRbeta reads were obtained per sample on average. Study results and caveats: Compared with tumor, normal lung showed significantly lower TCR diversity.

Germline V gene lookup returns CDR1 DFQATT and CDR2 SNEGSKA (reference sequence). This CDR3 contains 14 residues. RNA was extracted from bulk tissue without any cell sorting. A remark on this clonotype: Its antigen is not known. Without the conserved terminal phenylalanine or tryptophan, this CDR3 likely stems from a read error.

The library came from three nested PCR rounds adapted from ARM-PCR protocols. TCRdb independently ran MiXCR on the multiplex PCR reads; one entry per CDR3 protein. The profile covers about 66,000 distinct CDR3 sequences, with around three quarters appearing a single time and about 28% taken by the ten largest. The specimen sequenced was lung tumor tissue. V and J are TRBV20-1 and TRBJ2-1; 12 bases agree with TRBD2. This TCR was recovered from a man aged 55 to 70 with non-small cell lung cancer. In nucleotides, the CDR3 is TGCAGTGCTGGCGGACTAGCGGGGTACAATGACCAGTTCTTG. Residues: CSAGGLAGYNDQFL.